This TCR beta chain was profiled in a study of shared clonotypes between healthy human individuals (dated by TCRdb to 2020 to 2022). With regard to the full study: The cohort comprised a couple of women and three men aged 18 to 49 years. Per donor, three plates each were used for CD4 naive and CD4 memory, two for CD8 naive, and one for CD8 memory. Blood TCR repertoires of a handful of healthy adults were deeply sequenced to estimate repertoire size and the extent of clonotype sharing between individuals. Different laboratories and diverse techniques were used to prepare libraries and sequence TCR repertoires, to increase sequencing depth and limit assay-specific biases. Each donor's leukapheresis produced roughly between roughly 0.85 and 10 billion PBMCs.

V loses 3 bases of germline sequence and J loses 2 bases, and the interval between the two ends is 14 bases. Taken from the germline V gene, the CDR1 and CDR2 loops are MDHEN and SYDVKM. The CDR3, from cysteine to phenylalanine, totals 15 residues. Here the CDR3 DNA is all that survives: 45 bases in frame from base 1. What the research found in general, with its limitations: Across four donors, 5% to 6% of naive CD4, approximately 3.6% of naive CD8, about 2% of memory CD4, and 0.3% to 0.45% of memory CD8 clonotypes were shared. Incomplete sequencing was indicated by rarefaction of sorted-subset datasets, despite the large sequencing depth. Sampling was limited to blood, and TCR repertoires in tissue likely differ from TCR repertoires in blood. Naive subsets generally had larger estimated clonotype richness than memory subsets. Pairwise subsampling indicated that sequencing depth was expected to affect the degree of clonotype sharing among donors. Compared with non-shared clonotypes, clonotypes shared by all four sorted-subset donors had higher generation probabilities. The small number of donors limited the genetic and exposure-history diversity represented.

As regards this clone: Its antigen has not been determined. It has no much larger one-base neighbor in the sample; base qualities were not kept.

The donors were healthy, HIV-negative adults who had no recently reported acute infections or vaccinations. Every donor was a Caucasian adult living in Nashville, Tennessee, USA. CD4+ T cells were enriched by magnetic negative selection, after which naive cells were positively selected on CD45RA and the negative fraction was taken as the memory subset. After blood collection by leukapheresis, PBMCs were isolated using Ficoll-Histopaque density gradient centrifugation and then cryopreserved in the vapor phase of liquid nitrogen. Analytical flow cytometry was used to check the purity and quantity of each magnetically sorted T cell population. From each sorted fraction, genomic DNA was isolated and quantified by UV absorbance on a Nanodrop 2000c. Using the deep immunoSEQ assay, TCR CDR3 regions were amplified from genomic DNA by multiplex PCR. Genomic DNA extracted from each cell subset was distributed evenly over all wells of several immunoSEQ 96-well plates, and each plate served as one replicate. For sorted subsets, roughly 200 ng of genomic DNA, equivalent to 30,000 or so T cell genomes, went into each replicate PCR. The purified libraries were quantified using a Qubit 3.0 fluorometer, sized with a Bioanalyzer 2100, and then quantified again using the KAPA Library Quantification kit. Every immunoSEQ 96-well plate was sequenced on a dedicated single-read 150-cycle Illumina NextSeq 550 flow cell. Processing in the source paper ran as follows. Because the immunoSEQ output included only junctional sequences and no quality scores, the filtering could not be the same as the filtering used for full-length reads. To assign V/J genes and CDR3, sequences were annotated against IMGT germline references using PyIR, a Python wrapper for IgBLAST v1.9. Reads with weak V/J assignments (E-value above 1e-6), missing CDR3, stop codons, out-of-frame junctions, or ambiguous translated residues were removed. V3J clonotypes were defined by identical inferred V gene, J gene, and CDR3 amino acid sequence. The percentage overlap between two repertoires was calculated by dividing the number of shared unique clonotypes by the size of the smaller repertoire. Three approaches were used to assess repertoire richness: RTK rarefaction, the Chao1 estimator, and Recon v2.1 estimates of unobserved clonotypes. Generation probabilities were computed with OLGA for all TCRbeta clonotypes obtained by the gDNA method from a handful of donors. Not all clones reach the TCRdb copy of this immuneACCESS table, which keeps in-frame sequences only. Checked studies attribute under half of the gap to unresolved V genes and leave the rest unexplained. The DNA was the basis for D and trimming; V, J and clone size are from that table. This sample gives fewer than 3 million clones in total; less than 95% of them show up just once. The top ten constitute 0.37% of the sample.

The rearranged chain carries TRBV28 and TRBJ2-7, with no D gene named confidently. Specimen: naive CD4+ T cells from PBMCs. This specimen's cell subset or site label, per the study, means: CD45RA+ positively selected. The sequence came from a man between 18 and 35 years old in good health. Some clones in this sample may be carry-over from other donors' samples. The CDR3 loop reads CASSLHIPNTYEQYF. The DNA sequence follows: TGTGCCAGCAGTTTGCATATCCCGAACACCTACGAGCAGTACTTC. Joined to the reference TRBV28 and TRBJ2-7 proteins, this CDR3 gives the full variable domain: DVKVTQSSRYLVKRTGEKVFLECVQDMDHENMFWYRQDPGLGLRLIYFSYDVKMKEKGDIPEGYSVSREKKERFSLILESASTNQTSMYLCASSLHIPNTYEQYFGPGTRLTVT.